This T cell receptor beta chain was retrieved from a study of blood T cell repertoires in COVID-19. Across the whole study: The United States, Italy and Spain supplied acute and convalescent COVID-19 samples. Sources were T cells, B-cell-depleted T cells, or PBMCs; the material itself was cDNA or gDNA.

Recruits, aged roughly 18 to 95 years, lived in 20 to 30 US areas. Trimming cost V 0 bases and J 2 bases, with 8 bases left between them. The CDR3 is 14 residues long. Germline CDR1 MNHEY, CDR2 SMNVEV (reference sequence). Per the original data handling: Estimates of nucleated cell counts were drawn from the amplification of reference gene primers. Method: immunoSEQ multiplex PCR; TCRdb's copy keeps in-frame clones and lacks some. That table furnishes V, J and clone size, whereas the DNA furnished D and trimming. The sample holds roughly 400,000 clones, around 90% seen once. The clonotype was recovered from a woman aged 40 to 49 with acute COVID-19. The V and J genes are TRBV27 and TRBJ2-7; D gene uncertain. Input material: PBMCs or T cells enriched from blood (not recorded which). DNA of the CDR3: TGTGCCAGCAGTTTATCGGGCCCTACCTACGAGCAGTACTTC. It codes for CASSLSGPTYEQYF.